This TCR beta chain came from a study of blood T cell repertoires in COVID-19. Using immunoSEQ multiplex PCR, the repertoire was profiled, and TCRdb retains in-frame clones only, with some absent. Among about 150,000 clones listed, roughly 88% were seen once. V lost 5 bases, J lost 3 bases, and 4 bases stayed unmatched. The germline V gene has CDR1 SEHNR and CDR2 FQNEAQ (reference sequence). CDR3 length: 14 amino acids. The TCR sequence derives from a man aged 60 to 75 with COVID-19, enrolled during active disease. V gene TRBV7-9 combines with J gene TRBJ1-5; 7 bases map to TRBD1. Specimen: peripheral blood. This CDR3 reads CASSPRGNNQPQHF. DNA of the CDR3: TGTGCCAGCAGCCCCAGGGGGAACAATCAGCCCCAGCATTTT.